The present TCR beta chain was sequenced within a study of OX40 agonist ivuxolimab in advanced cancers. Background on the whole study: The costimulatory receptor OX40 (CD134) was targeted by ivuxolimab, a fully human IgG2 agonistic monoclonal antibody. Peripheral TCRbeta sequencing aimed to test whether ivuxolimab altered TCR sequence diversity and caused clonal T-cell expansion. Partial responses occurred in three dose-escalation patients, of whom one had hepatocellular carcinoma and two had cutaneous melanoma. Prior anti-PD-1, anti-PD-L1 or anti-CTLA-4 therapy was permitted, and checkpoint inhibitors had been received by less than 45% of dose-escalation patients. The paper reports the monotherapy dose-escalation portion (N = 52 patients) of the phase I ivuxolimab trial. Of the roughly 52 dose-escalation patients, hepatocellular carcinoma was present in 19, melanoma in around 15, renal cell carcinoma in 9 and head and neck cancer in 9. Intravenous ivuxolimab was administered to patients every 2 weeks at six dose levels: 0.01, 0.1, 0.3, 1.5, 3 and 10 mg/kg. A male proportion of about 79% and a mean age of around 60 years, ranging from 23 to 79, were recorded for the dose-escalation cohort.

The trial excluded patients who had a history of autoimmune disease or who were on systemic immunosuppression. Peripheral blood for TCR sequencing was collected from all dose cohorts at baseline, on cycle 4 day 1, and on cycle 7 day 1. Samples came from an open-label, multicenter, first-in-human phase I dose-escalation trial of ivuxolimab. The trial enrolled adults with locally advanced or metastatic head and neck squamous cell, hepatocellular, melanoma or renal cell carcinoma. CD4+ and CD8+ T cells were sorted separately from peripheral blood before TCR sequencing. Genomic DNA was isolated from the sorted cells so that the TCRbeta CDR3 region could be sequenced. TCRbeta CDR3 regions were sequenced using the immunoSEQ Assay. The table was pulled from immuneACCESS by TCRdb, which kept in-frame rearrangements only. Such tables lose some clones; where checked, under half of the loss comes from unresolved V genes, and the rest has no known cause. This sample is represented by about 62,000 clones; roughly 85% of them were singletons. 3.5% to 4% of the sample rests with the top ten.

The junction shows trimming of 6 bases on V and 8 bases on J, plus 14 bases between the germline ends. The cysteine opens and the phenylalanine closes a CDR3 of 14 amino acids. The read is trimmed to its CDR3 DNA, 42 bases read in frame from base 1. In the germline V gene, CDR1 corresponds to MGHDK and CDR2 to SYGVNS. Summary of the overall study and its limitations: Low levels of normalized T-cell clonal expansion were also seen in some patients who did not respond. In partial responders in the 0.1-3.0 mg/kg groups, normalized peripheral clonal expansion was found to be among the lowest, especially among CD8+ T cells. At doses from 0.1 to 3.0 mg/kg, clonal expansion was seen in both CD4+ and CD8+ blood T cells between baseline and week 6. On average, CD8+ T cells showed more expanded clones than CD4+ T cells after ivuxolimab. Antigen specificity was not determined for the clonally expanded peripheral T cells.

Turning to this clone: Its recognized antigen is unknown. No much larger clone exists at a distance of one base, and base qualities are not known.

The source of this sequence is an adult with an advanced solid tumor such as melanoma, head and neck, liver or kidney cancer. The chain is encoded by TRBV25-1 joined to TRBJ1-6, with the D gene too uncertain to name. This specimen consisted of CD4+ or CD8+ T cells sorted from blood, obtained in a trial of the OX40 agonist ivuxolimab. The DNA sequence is TGTGCCAGCAGAGAGCCGTATTCGGATTCACCCCTCCACTTT. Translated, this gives CASREPYSDSPLHF.